This T cell receptor beta chain was retrieved from a study of T cell changes during pregnancy in multiple sclerosis. Sequencing was performed with immunoSEQ multiplex PCR; in TCRdb, only in-frame clones are kept and a portion is missing. The repertoire consists of about 38,000 clones, with 92% occurring once and the leading ten covering 0.37%. Germline loops: CDR1 SGHRS, CDR2 YFSETQ. Trimming removed 4 bases from V and 0 bases from J, with 11 bases in between. The CDR3 runs 14 residues. The receptor comes from a female donor in good health, enrolled as a control in a pregnancy study. The rearrangement links TRBV5-1 to TRBJ2-7; D may be TRBD2 (5 bases). Source: CD4+ T cells from peripheral blood mononuclear cells, taken after pregnancy. CDR3 sequence: CASSPAGNSYEQYF. CDR3 nucleotides: TGCGCCAGCAGCCCCGCCGGGAACTCCTACGAGCAGTACTTC.